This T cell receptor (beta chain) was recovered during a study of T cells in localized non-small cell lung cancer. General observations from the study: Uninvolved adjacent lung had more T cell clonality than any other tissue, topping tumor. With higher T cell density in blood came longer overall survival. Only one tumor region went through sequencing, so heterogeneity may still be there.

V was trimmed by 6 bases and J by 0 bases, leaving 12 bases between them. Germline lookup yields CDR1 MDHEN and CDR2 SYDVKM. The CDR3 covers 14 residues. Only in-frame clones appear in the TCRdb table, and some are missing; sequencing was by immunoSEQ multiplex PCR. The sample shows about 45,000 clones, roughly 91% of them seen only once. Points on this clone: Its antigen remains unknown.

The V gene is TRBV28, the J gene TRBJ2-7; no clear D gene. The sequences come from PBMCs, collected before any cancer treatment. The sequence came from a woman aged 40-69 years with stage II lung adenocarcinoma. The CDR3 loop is CASSPPGFSYEQYF. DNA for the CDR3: TGTGCCAGCAGCCCCCCCGGTTTCTCCTACGAGCAGTACTTC.